Below are 5 T cell receptor beta chains sequenced from a single sample in a study of control samples from healthy donors and cancer patients. Assay used: immunoSEQ multiplex PCR; TCRdb lists only in-frame clones, some missing. The sample lists just under 60,000 clones, roughly 90% occurring once. The sequenced sample consisted of PBMCs. These receptors all come from a man aged 40-49 years with colorectal cancer.

This chain connects TRBV3-1 (or the pseudogene TRBV3-2) to TRBJ1-1; D gene unclear. The germline V gene encodes CDR1 LGHDT and CDR2 YNNKEL (reference sequence). The CDR3 runs 12 residues. V gave up 3 bases and J gave up 0 bases, with 2 bases separating them. CDR3 DNA: TGTGCCAGCAGCCACCTGAACACTGAAGCTTTCTTT. This translates into CASSHLNTEAFF.

This chain uses TRBV14 with TRBJ2-7; perhaps TRBD1 as D (6 bases). The CDR3 consists of 17 residues. Per the germline V gene, CDR1 is SGHDN and CDR2 is FVKESK. Trimming stripped 2 bases from V and 0 bases from J, with 17 bases between. The CDR3 DNA is TGTGCCAGCAGCCAATTTGTTTTACAGGGTAGCTCCTACGAGCAGTACTTC. Its translation: CASSQFVLQGSSYEQYF.

The chain combines TRBV5-1 with TRBJ1-2, with 7 positions matching TRBD1. The CDR3 is 15 amino acids. The V and J ends lost 0 bases and 5 bases, in that order; junction bases with no gene match: 7. Germline CDR1 reads SGHRS; CDR2 reads YFSETQ. DNA of the CDR3: TGCGCCAGCAGCTTGGACTCAGGGGGTACTTATGGCTACACCTTC. This translates into CASSLDSGGTYGYTF.

The chain links TRBV19 to TRBJ2-7; TRBD1 matches 9 bases. J lost 3 bases, V lost 4 bases, and 1 base had no gene match. The CDR3 consists of 13 residues. Germline V gives CDR1 LNHDA, CDR2 SQIVND (reference sequence). The CDR3: CASSRGQGYEQYF. As DNA, the CDR3 is TGTGCCAGTAGTAGGGGACAGGGCTACGAGCAGTACTTC.

The chain recombines TRBV5-1 with TRBJ1-5, with D possibly TRBD1 on 6 matching bases. The CDR3 loop spans 14 amino acids. Germline CDR1 and CDR2: SGHRS and YFSETQ. Deletions cut 2 bases from V and 6 bases from J, with 12 bases between. The CDR3 sequence is CASSFSGGGQPQHF. In DNA, the CDR3 is TGCGCCAGCAGCTTTTCGGGGGGCGGTCAGCCCCAGCATTTT. Based on the CDR3 plus reference TRBV5-1 and TRBJ1-5, the full variable domain is KAGVTQTPRYLIKTRGQQVTLSCSPISGHRSVSWYQQTPGQGLQFLFEYFSETQRNKGNFPGRFSGRQFSNSRSEMNVSTLELGDSALYLCASSFSGGGQPQHFGDGTRLSIL.